This TCR beta chain was recorded in a study of blood T cell repertoires in COVID-19. Looking at the study overall: The United States, Italy and Spain provided the acute and convalescent COVID-19 samples. Sources were T cells, B-cell-depleted T cells, or PBMCs; the material itself was cDNA or gDNA.

This CDR3 is 14 amino acids long. Trimming removed 0 bases at V and 4 bases at J, with 5 bases between. Germline V gene data show CDR1 as SGDLS and CDR2 as YYNGEE. Sequencing was performed with immunoSEQ multiplex PCR; in TCRdb, only in-frame clones are kept and a portion is missing. The repertoire includes about 78,000 clones, approximately 88% of them detected once, and 4.5% to 6% sits in the top ten. Sequencing was carried out using peripheral blood. The J gene is TRBJ1-6, the V gene TRBV9; the D is unclear. The sequence derives from a woman of 80 years or more with active or convalescent COVID-19. The CDR3 DNA is TGTGCCAGCAGCGTAGGCAGTTATAATTCACCCCTCCACTTT. Translated: CASSVGSYNSPLHF.